This T cell receptor (beta chain) was captured in a study of prognosis after radiotherapy for stage I lung cancer. Study-wide background: Enrollment began in 2018 and ended in 2019; the enrolled patients had stage I non-small cell lung cancer.

V was shortened by 1 base and J by 4 bases, with 10 bases between the two germline ends. This CDR3 region has 14 residues. The germline V gene encodes CDR1 MDHEN and CDR2 SYDVKM. The patients, who had no history of other malignancies and had received no prior chemotherapy or radiotherapy, were all found to be node-negative on CT and PET/CT. Six milliliters of peripheral blood were drawn at each of two time points. TCR beta CDR3 amplification from genomic DNA was performed by two-round multiplex PCR. The first PCR round targeted every TRBV and TRBJ gene with specific primers. TCRdb re-called the multiplex PCR reads through MiXCR, storing one row per CDR3 protein. Here the sample spans around 26,000 distinct CDR3 sequences, 25% to 30% being singletons. Concerning this clonotype itself: Here the CDR3 omits its conserved ending phenylalanine or tryptophan, so a read error is the likely source.

The genes are TRBV28 and TRBJ2-5; maybe TRBD1 (5 bases). The source of this sequence is a donor over 45 with non-small cell lung cancer. The sequenced sample was PBMCs, obtained before or after stereotactic body radiation therapy (not recorded which). The CDR3, as DNA: TGTGCCAGCAGTTTATTAGGGGTTTCAGAGACCCAGTACTTG. Protein: CASSLLGVSETQYL.